This T cell receptor beta chain originates from a study of CD8+ T cells in alopecia areata. Study overall: Skin was taken from approximately 6-13-month-old C3H/HeJ graft donors that had spontaneous alopecia and grafted onto approximately 6-11-week-old female C3H/HeJ mice.

This clone turned up a few times. The listed genes are named as in mouse. The CDR3 goes on 4 residues after the read ends, and that part is filled in from the germline J gene. The V and J ends lost 0 bases and 1 base respectively, with 10 bases between them. This CDR3 has 15 residues. CDR1 is NSQYPW, CDR2 LRSPGD, per germline (reference sequence). Extracted RNA was reverse transcribed into cDNA, the sequencing template. Repertoires were generated with immunoSEQ multiplex PCR, while TCRdb's copy carries only in-frame clones and drops some. The sample holds some 110,000 clones, and no clone turns up only once.

The specimen sequenced was lesional skin. This sequence was found in a C3H/HeJ mouse with alopecia areata. The MHC haplotype of this mouse line is H2-k. The chain carries TRBV1 and TRBJ2-7, with TRBD2 as a possible D gene (5 bases). CDR3 loop: CTCSADPDFSYEQYF. The CDR3 DNA, read in part, is TGCACCTGCAGTGCAGATCCGGACTTTTCCTAT.